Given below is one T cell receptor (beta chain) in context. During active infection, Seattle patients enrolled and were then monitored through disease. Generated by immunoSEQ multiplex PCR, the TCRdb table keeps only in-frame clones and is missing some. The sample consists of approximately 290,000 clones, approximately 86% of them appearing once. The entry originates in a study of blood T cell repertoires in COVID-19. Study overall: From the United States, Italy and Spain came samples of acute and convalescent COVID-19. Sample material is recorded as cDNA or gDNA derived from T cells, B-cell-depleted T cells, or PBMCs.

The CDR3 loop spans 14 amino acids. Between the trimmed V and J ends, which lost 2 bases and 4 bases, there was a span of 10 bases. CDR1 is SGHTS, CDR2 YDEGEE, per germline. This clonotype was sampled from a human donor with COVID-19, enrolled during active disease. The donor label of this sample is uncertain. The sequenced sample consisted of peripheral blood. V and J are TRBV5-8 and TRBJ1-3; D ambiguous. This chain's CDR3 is CASSFRSLGNTIYF. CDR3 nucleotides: TGTGCCAGCAGCTTCCGGTCTTTGGGAAACACCATATATTTT.